What follows are 20 T cell receptor beta chains derived from one specimen sequenced in a study of T cells in Graves' hyperthyroidism and ophthalmopathy. Regions amplified from RNA transcripts were the TCR beta CDR3 regions. Initially, a first-round RT-PCR of the TCR CDR3 employed the HTBI primer set. TCRdb used MiXCR to reprocess the multiplex PCR reads, holding one entry per CDR3 protein. The table includes some 380,000 distinct CDR3 sequences, roughly 13% detected once. Sequencing was performed on blood. The receptors originated from a man in his thirties or forties with Graves' hyperthyroidism that later progressed to Graves' ophthalmopathy.

This clonotype has just a few counts. The CDR3 nucleotides are TGTGCCAGTGGTGGTGTTTTGGCCTACGAGCAGTACTTC. Its translation is CASGGVLAYEQYF. This rearrangement joins TRBV6-1 to TRBJ2-7; D is undetermined. The CDR3 runs to 13 residues. Germline CDR1 MNHNS, CDR2 SASEGT. With 9 bases removed from V and 2 bases from J, the gap between germline ends came to 14 bases.

This clonotype came up many times. The chain links TRBV9 to TRBJ1-1; maybe TRBD1 (6 bases). The CDR3 loop spans 14 amino acids. With 0 bases removed from V and 4 bases from J, the gap between germline ends came to 10 bases. CDR1 is SGDLS, CDR2 YYNGEE, per germline. For the CDR3, the DNA is TGTGCCAGCAGCGTAGGACAGGCACGCACTGAAGCTTTCTTT. Amino acid sequence: CASSVGQARTEAFF.

This clonotype was counted only a few times. CDR3 DNA: TGTGCCAGCAGTTTCGGGGCGGCTTCCGAGCAGTACTTC. It encodes CASSFGAASEQYF. The chain carries TRBV27 and TRBJ2-7; D is possibly TRBD1 or TRBD2 (5 bases each). V was trimmed by 3 bases and J by 6 bases, leaving 12 bases between them. CDR1 is MNHEY and CDR2 is SMNVEV in the germline V gene (reference sequence). CDR3 length: 13 residues.

This clonotype was seen repeatedly, ten times or more. The chain is built from TRBV3-1 and TRBJ1-4; a possible D gene is TRBD1 (5 bases). The CDR3 spans 16 residues. Trimming shortened V by 0 bases and J by 5 bases, and 13 bases separated the two germline ends. In germline, CDR1 is LGHDT, CDR2 YNNKEL (reference sequence). The CDR3 nucleotides read TGTGCCAGCAGCCAAGAGAGGACATTGATGAATGAAAAACTGTTTTTT. It translates to CASSQERTLMNEKLFF.

This clonotype was picked up many times. The chain uses TRBV11-2 and TRBJ1-6; D remains ambiguous. Deletions cut 0 bases from V and 10 bases from J, with 13 bases between. The CDR3 runs 15 residues. CDR1 SGHAT and CDR2 FQNNGV come from the germline V gene. Here the CDR3 DNA reads TGTGCCAGCAGCTTAGAGGGTGGTCCCCGGTCACCCCTCCACTTT. Translating gives CASSLEGGPRSPLHF.

As regards this clonotype: This may stem from a read error, because a much larger clone lies one nucleotide away. V gene TRBV10-3 combines with J gene TRBJ2-5, with 7 bases fitting TRBD1. The CDR3 covers 14 residues. Germline V gives CDR1 ENHRY, CDR2 SYGVKD. The V gene end was trimmed by 4 bases and the J gene end by 7 bases; junction bases not matched to a gene: 9. DNA for the CDR3: TGTGCCATCAGTGTCGAACAGGGGACGGGGACCCAGTACTTC. Its protein is CAISVEQGTGTQYF.

This clonotype was seen repeatedly, ten times or more. The V gene is TRBV28, the J gene TRBJ2-4; no firm D call. V dropped 4 bases and J dropped 1 base, with 14 bases sitting between them. Germline CDR1 MDHEN, CDR2 SYDVKM. This CDR3 contains 16 residues. The CDR3 nucleotides read TGTGCCAGCAGTTCTTCCTCGAGTATCGCCAAAAACATTCAGTACTTC. It yields the protein CASSSSSSIAKNIQYF.

In its sample, this clonotype was seen a few times. The V gene is TRBV5-1, the J gene TRBJ2-5; perhaps TRBD1 as D (7 bases). Germline CDR1 is SGHRS and CDR2 is YFSETQ. The CDR3 has 14 residues. With 3 bases removed from V and 4 bases from J, the gap between germline ends came to 13 bases. The CDR3 DNA sequence: TGCGCCAGCAGCTGGGGGGACAGAGGAGAGACCCAGTACTTC. Its protein is CASSWGDRGETQYF.

The chain employs TRBV7-9 and TRBJ2-3; TRBD2 might be the D (6 bases). V was cut by 6 bases and J by 1 base, with 20 bases left in between. Per the germline V gene, CDR1 is SEHNR and CDR2 is FQNEAQ (reference sequence). This CDR3 has 17 amino acids. In nucleotides, the CDR3 is TGTGCCAGCAGAAATCCTCCCACGGGGGAAGGCACAGATACGCAGTATTTT. Its translation is CASRNPPTGEGTDTQYF.

This clonotype has a handful of counts. The CDR3 sequence: CASSPGRTNYEQYF. The CDR3 region has the DNA TGCGCCAGCAGCCCAGGGCGGACAAACTACGAGCAGTACTTC. The gene calls are TRBV5-1 and TRBJ2-7; possibly TRBD1 for D (5 bases). Germline CDR1 is SGHRS and CDR2 is YFSETQ. V was shortened by 4 bases and J by 3 bases, with 14 bases between the two germline ends. The CDR3 contains 14 residues. The full variable domain, in which reference TRBV5-1 and TRBJ2-7 provide the parts outside the CDR3, is KAGVTQTPRYLIKTRGQQVTLSCSPISGHRSVSWYQQTPGQGLQFLFEYFSETQRNKGNFPGRFSGRQFSNSRSEMNVSTLELGDSALYLCASSPGRTNYEQYFGPGTRLTVT.

This clonotype was detected only a few times. The V call is TRBV12-5, the J call TRBJ2-3, with 14 nucleotides matching TRBD2. The CDR3 totals 18 residues. Germline-derived CDR1 and CDR2 are LGHNT and FRNRAP. With V trimmed by 2 bases and J by 4 bases, 8 bases remained unmatched. CDR3: CASGLTRLAGGLPDTQYF. DNA for the CDR3: TGTGCTAGTGGTTTGACCCGACTAGCGGGGGGGCTCCCAGATACGCAGTATTTT.

The V gene is TRBV6-1, the J gene TRBJ2-7, with 8 nucleotides matching TRBD2. J lost 2 bases, V lost 6 bases, and 6 bases had no gene match. The V gene's germline CDR1 is MNHNS and CDR2 SASEGT. The length of the CDR3 is 14 residues. DNA for the CDR3: TGTGCCAGCAGCTTCGGGGGGGGTACCTACGAGCAGTACTTC. This codes for CASSFGGGTYEQYF.

This clonotype was seen repeatedly, ten times or more. The rearrangement uses TRBV7-6 and TRBJ2-2; 14 bases map to TRBD2. Germline CDR1 and CDR2: SGHVS and FNYEAQ. This CDR3 has 18 amino acids. V was clipped by 4 bases and J by 0 bases; unmatched bases: 4. DNA of the CDR3: TGTGCCAGCAGCTCAGGACTAGCGGGGGGCTCGAACACCGGGGAGCTGTTTTTT. It is translated as CASSSGLAGGSNTGELFF.

This clonotype was observed at least ten times. This chain links TRBV7-9 with TRBJ1-1; perhaps TRBD1 as D (5 bases). Between the trimmed V and J ends, which lost 4 bases and 0 bases, there was a span of 12 bases. This CDR3 is built from 15 residues. Germline values: CDR1 SEHNR, CDR2 FQNEAQ (reference sequence). The DNA of the CDR3 is TGTGCCAGCAGCTACCCGGGACTGATGAACACTGAAGCTTTCTTT. Encoded protein: CASSYPGLMNTEAFF.

The sample holds many counts of this clonotype. DNA of the CDR3: TGTGCCAGCAATTCAGGGGGCAGGGGCTACACCTTC. Translation gives CASNSGGRGYTF. This sequence joins TRBV12-3 or TRBV12-4 and TRBJ1-2, with 8 positions matching TRBD1. The CDR3 is 12 residues long. The J segment lost 8 bases and the V segment lost 7 bases, leaving 6 bases of the junction unmatched.

There are many counts of this clonotype. This chain links TRBV28 with TRBJ2-1, with TRBD1 identical over 7 bases. Trimming cost V 10 bases and J 8 bases; bases outside gene matches: 8. From germline, CDR1 is MDHEN and CDR2 SYDVKM. This CDR3 has 12 amino acids. CDR3 nucleotide sequence: TGTGCCATCGACTACAGGGGCGATGAGCAGTTCTTC. This translates into CAIDYRGDEQFF.

This clonotype was counted many times. With a much larger clone just one base away, this may be a read error. The chain couples TRBV28 to TRBJ2-2; D is ambiguous. In germline, CDR1 is MDHEN, CDR2 SYDVKM. This CDR3 contains 14 residues. The CDR3 bases are TGTGAAACGGCGGATCGACAAAACACCGAGGAGCTGTTTTTT. Protein product: CETADRQNTEELFF.

This clonotype was picked up many times. V usage is TRBV3-1 and J usage is TRBJ2-7; the D is unclear. V lost 0 bases to trimming and J lost 2 bases, with 5 bases between them. The CDR3 is made up of 13 amino acids. Germline assignment: CDR1 LGHDT and CDR2 YNNKEL (reference sequence). CDR3 in amino acids: CASSQEGPYEQYF. CDR3 in DNA: TGTGCCAGCAGCCAAGAGGGTCCCTACGAGCAGTACTTC.

The table lists this clonotype with a few counts. The chain is built from TRBV2 and TRBJ1-6, with 9 bases aligning to TRBD1. Germline loops: CDR1 SNHLY, CDR2 FYNNEI. CDR3 length equals 16 residues. Trimming at V came to 5 bases and at J to 9 bases, leaving 11 bases not matched to a gene. The CDR3 coding sequence is TGTGCCAGCAGTCGTCCCGGGACAGGGACGGTTTCACCCCTCCACTTT. Protein: CASSRPGTGTVSPLHF.

This sequence joins TRBV12-3 or TRBV12-4 and TRBJ2-7; TRBD1 might be the D (5 bases). V shed 2 bases and J shed 7 bases, with 12 bases lying between them. This CDR3 comprises 13 residues. The CDR3 DNA sequence: TGTGCCAGCAGTTTATCCAGGGCCCGGGAGCAGTACTTC. Translating gives CASSLSRAREQYF.